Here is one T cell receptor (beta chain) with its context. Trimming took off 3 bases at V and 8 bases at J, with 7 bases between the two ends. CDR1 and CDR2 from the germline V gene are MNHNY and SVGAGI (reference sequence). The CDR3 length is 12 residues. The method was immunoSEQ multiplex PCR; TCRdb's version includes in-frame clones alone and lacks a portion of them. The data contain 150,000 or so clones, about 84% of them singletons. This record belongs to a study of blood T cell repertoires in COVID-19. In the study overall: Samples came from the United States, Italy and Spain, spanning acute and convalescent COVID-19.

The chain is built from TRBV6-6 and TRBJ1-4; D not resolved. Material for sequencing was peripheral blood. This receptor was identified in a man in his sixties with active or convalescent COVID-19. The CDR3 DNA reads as TGTGCCAGCAGTTATCGAGAAGAAAAACTGTTTTTT. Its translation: CASSYREEKLFF.